Following are 30 T cell receptor beta chains from one sample sequenced in a study of T cell clonality in common variable immunodeficiency. Profiling relied on immunoSEQ multiplex PCR, and the TCRdb table lists in-frame clones only, not all of them. Listed for the sample are around 52,000 clones, none seen a single time. The specimen sequenced was peripheral blood mononuclear cells. The receptors originated from a person between 18 and 70 years old in good health.

This clone was observed at least ten times. CDR3 in amino acids: CSASRGQALAEAFF. The covered CDR3 bases are TGCAGTGCTAGTAGGGGACAGGCTCTCGCTGAA. The J gene is TRBJ1-1, the V gene TRBV20-1; 8 bases map to TRBD1. The CDR3 end is not reached by the read, which stops 3 residues before it; the germline J gene fills it in. Per germline, CDR1 DFQATT and CDR2 SNEGSKA (reference sequence). The CDR3 runs 14 residues. V was clipped by 3 bases and J by 6 bases; unmatched bases: 9.

This clone was recorded at least ten times. The read halts 3 residues ahead of the CDR3 end, with the missing end drawn from the germline J gene. The chain links TRBV14 to TRBJ1-1; weak D call: TRBD1 (5 bases). V lost 0 bases to trimming and J lost 4 bases, with 15 bases between them. CDR3 length: 16 amino acids. CDR1 is SGHDN, CDR2 FVKESK, per germline. CDR3 protein: CASSQDLGREGTEAFF. The CDR3 bases that were read are TGTGCCAGCAGCCAAGATTTAGGCAGGGAGGGCACTGAA. Variable domain in full (rest from reference TRBV14 and TRBJ1-1): EAGVTQFPSHSVIEKGQTVTLRCDPISGHDNLYWYRRVMGKEIKFLLHFVKESKQDESGMPNNRFLAERTGGTYSTLKVQPAELEDSGVYFCASSQDLGREGTEAFFGQGTRLTVV.

There are many counts of this clone. The CDR3 end lies 3 residues beyond the end of the read and is filled in from the germline J gene. V usage is TRBV18 and J usage is TRBJ2-3; perhaps TRBD1 as D (5 bases). Per the germline V gene, CDR1 is KGHSH and CDR2 is LQKENI. Trimming took 0 bases from V and 7 from J, leaving 14 bases between them. This CDR3 comprises 15 residues. This chain's CDR3 is CASSPPREGANTQYF. Partial CDR3 DNA: TGTGCCAGCTCACCACCTAGAGAAGGGGCAAATACG.

The table lists this clone with many counts. The missing CDR3 end, 3 residues past where the read stops, is filled in from the germline J gene. The chain uses TRBV7-2 and TRBJ2-7; 7 nucleotides line up with TRBD2. With V trimmed by 2 bases and J by 2 bases, 3 bases remained unmatched. CDR3 length: 14 residues. Germline V gene lookup returns CDR1 SGHTA and CDR2 FQGNSA. The covered CDR3 bases are TGTGCCAGCAGCTTACGGGACTATGCCTACGAG. Translating it yields CASSLRDYAYE. The entire CDR3 is CASSLRDYAYEQYF.

Many counts were recorded for this clone. The CDR3 extends 3 residues past the end of the read, so its final part is completed from the germline J gene. The chain has TRBV20-1 and TRBJ2-7; 7 nucleotides agree with TRBD2. Germline V gene data show CDR1 as DFQATT and CDR2 as SNEGSKA (reference sequence). After removal of 0 bases from V and 1 base from J, the junction contained 9 bases not matched to a gene. This CDR3 is built from 16 residues. The CDR3 sequence: CSARDQSGKGSYEQYF. Partial CDR3 DNA: TGCAGTGCTAGAGATCAAAGCGGGAAGGGATCCTACGAG.

This clone was detected ten times or more. The read gets to within 3 residues of the CDR3 end, and the germline J gene fills in the rest. The chain combines TRBV7-2 with TRBJ1-2, with TRBD1 matching over 7 bases. Germline V gives CDR1 SGHTA, CDR2 FQGNSA. The CDR3 is 13 amino acids. The CDR3 sequence is CASSLTGEKGYTF. The CDR3 DNA, read in part, is TGTGCCAGCAGCCTAACAGGGGAGAAAGGC.

This clone was seen at least ten times. The CDR3 end is not reached by the read, which stops 3 residues before it; the germline J gene fills it in. The chain joins TRBV28 to TRBJ1-4; D call uncertain. This CDR3 has 15 amino acids. V gave up 4 bases and J gave up 8 bases, with 17 bases separating them. Germline loops: CDR1 MDHEN, CDR2 SYDVKM. Partial CDR3 DNA: TGTGCCAGCAGTTCCCAGGACGGGGTTGAGGAAAAA. Amino acids: CASSSQDGVEEK. The CDR3 as a whole reads CASSSQDGVEEKLFF.

There are many counts of this clone. The CDR3 extends 3 residues past the end of the read, so its final part is completed from the germline J gene. V usage is TRBV20-1 and J usage is TRBJ2-3; 8 positions match TRBD1. There are 18 residues in the CDR3. Trimming took 3 bases from V and 1 from J; bases not matched to a gene: 15. Germline V lookup: CDR1 DFQATT, CDR2 SNEGSKA (reference sequence). The CDR3 bases that were read are TGCAGTGCTAGCCAGGGGACAGGAGGGCGACTGGGCACAGATACG. It yields the protein CSASQGTGGRLGTDT. The full CDR3 reads CSASQGTGGRLGTDTQYF.

This clone was found many times. The junction differs from germline at one of its ends, possibly a read error. The CDR3 extends 3 residues past the end of the read, so its final part is completed from the germline J gene. This chain links TRBV4-2 with TRBJ1-6, with D hard to call. The V gene's germline CDR1 is LGHNA and CDR2 YNFKEQ. The CDR3 spans 15 residues. Incomplete CDR3 DNA: TGCGCCAGCAGCCAAGGGTCAACAAATAATTCACCC. This translates into CASSQGSTNNSP. The full CDR3 protein is CASSQGSTNNSPLHF.

This clone was observed many times. Read sequence stops 3 residues before the CDR3 end, and the germline J gene provides the missing end. This chain connects TRBV20-1 to TRBJ2-2; tentative D call: TRBD1 (5 bases). Trimming stripped 0 bases from V and 6 bases from J, with 5 bases between. This CDR3 has 12 residues. In germline, CDR1 is DFQATT, CDR2 SNEGSKA (reference sequence). This chain's CDR3 is CSAREGPGELFF. CDR3 DNA, as far as it was read: TGCAGTGCTAGAGAGGGGCCCGGGGAG.

This clone was counted many times. The CDR3 is cut off 3 residues early in the read; its end comes from the germline J gene. This chain joins TRBV10-3 and TRBJ2-5, with TRBD2 matching over 10 bases. Germline V gene sequence: CDR1 ENHRY, CDR2 SYGVKD. The length of the CDR3 is 15 residues. V shed 4 bases, J shed 3 bases, and the junction held 5 bases outside the gene matches. CDR3 in amino acids: CAISGRLAGEETQYF. The sequenced CDR3 bases are TGTGCCATCAGTGGAAGGCTAGCGGGAGAAGAGACC.

In its sample, this clone was seen many times. The read finishes 3 residues shy of the CDR3 end, and the germline J gene is used to complete it. The J gene is TRBJ1-2, the V gene TRBV27, with a tentative D call TRBD1 (6 bases). The CDR3 runs to 12 residues. The V and J ends lost 3 bases and 6 bases respectively, with 8 bases between them. Germline CDR1 and CDR2: MNHEY and SMNVEV (reference sequence). The CDR3 sequence is CASSFAGDGYTF. The covered CDR3 bases are TGTGCCAGCAGTTTTGCAGGGGATGGC.

This clone was observed many times. CDR3 sequence: CASSSSGRNTGELFF. The sequenced part of the CDR3 DNA is TGTGCCAGTAGTTCTAGCGGAAGGAACACCGGGGAG. The chain combines TRBV19 with TRBJ2-2, with 7 bases aligning to TRBD2. The read terminates 3 residues ahead of where the CDR3 ends, so the germline J gene completes it. After removal of 5 bases from V and 1 base from J, the junction contained 4 bases not matched to a gene. Per germline, CDR1 LNHDA and CDR2 SQIVND (reference sequence). The CDR3 is made up of 15 amino acids.

Of note for this clone: The CDR3 end falls 3 residues outside the read, so it is completed with the germline J gene. The chain uses TRBV6-1 and TRBJ2-3; the match to TRBD2 covers 9 bases. The junction had 2 bases not matched to a gene; V was cut back by 2 bases and J by 2 bases. Germline-derived CDR1 and CDR2 are MNHNS and SASEGT. The CDR3 loop spans 15 amino acids. The sequenced part of the CDR3 DNA is TGTGCCAGCAGTGAACTAGCGGGACTCACAGATACG. Protein: CASSELAGLTDT. The entire CDR3 protein reads CASSELAGLTDTQYF.

There are many counts of this clone. The CDR3 goes on 3 residues after the read ends, and that part is filled in from the germline J gene. This chain links TRBV4-1 with TRBJ2-3; TRBD2 matches 11 bases. Germline-derived CDR1 and CDR2 are MGHRA and YSYEKL. Unmatched junction bases numbered 8, after V lost 4 bases and J lost 2 bases. This CDR3 comprises 17 residues. The chain's CDR3 is CASSPSGTSGYTDTQYF. The sequenced CDR3 bases are TGCGCCAGCAGCCCCTCAGGGACTAGCGGCTACACAGATACG.

Note on this clone: From the germline J gene comes the end of the CDR3, since the read stops 3 residues before it. The chain has TRBV18 and TRBJ1-1; no clear D. CDR3 size: 16 residues. Germline V lookup: CDR1 KGHSH, CDR2 LQKENI. The CDR3 sequence is CASSPLVSAGADTAFF. The sequenced part of the CDR3 DNA is TGTGCCAGCTCACCACTGGTATCCGCGGGCGCAGATACG.

This clone was seen at least ten times. Here the CDR3 reads CASSIASSSDEQFF. The CDR3 bases that were read are TGTGCCAGTAGTATCGCTTCCTCTAGCGATGAG. The chain is built from TRBV19 and TRBJ2-1; possible D gene TRBD2, 6 bases. The read ends 3 residues before the CDR3 terminus; that terminus is restored from the germline J gene. Germline CDR1 reads LNHDA; CDR2 reads SQIVND (reference sequence). The CDR3 is 14 amino acids. Trimming cost V 3 bases and J 8 bases, with 14 bases left between them.

This clone has a count of ten or more. With the read ending 3 residues before the CDR3 end, the germline J gene is used to fill in that end. The chain joins TRBV4-1 to TRBJ1-4; 12 nucleotides agree with TRBD1. There are 16 residues in the CDR3. Germline V gene sequence: CDR1 MGHRA, CDR2 YSYEKL. Losses at the gene ends were 4 bases for V and 5 bases for J; bases not matched to a gene: 5. The sequenced part of the CDR3 DNA is TGCGCCAGCAGCCGGGGACAGGGGGCGCGGAATGAAAAA. Its protein is CASSRGQGARNEK. The CDR3 as a whole reads CASSRGQGARNEKLFF.

In this sample, this clone turned up many times. The read is 3 residues too short to cover the CDR3 end, so that end is filled in from the germline J gene. This rearrangement joins TRBV14 to TRBJ2-7; D gene ambiguous. The CDR3 has 13 residues. V was shortened by 4 bases and J by 2 bases, with 9 bases between the two germline ends. In germline, CDR1 is SGHDN, CDR2 FVKESK. The CDR3: CASSRATPYEQYF. Partial CDR3 DNA: TGTGCCAGCAGCCGGGCGACGCCCTACGAG.

This clone has at least ten counts. Read data end 3 residues before the CDR3 end; the end is taken from the germline J gene. The J gene is TRBJ1-4, the V gene TRBV10-1; D unclear. Trimming removed 3 bases from V and 10 bases from J, with 12 bases in between. This CDR3 has 13 residues. Germline assignment: CDR1 WNHNN and CDR2 SYGVQD (reference sequence). The CDR3 DNA, read in part, is TGCGCCAGCAGTGATGCAGGAGAGGGAAAA. This translates into CASSDAGEGK. The full CDR3 protein is CASSDAGEGKLFF.

There are many counts of this clone. The DNA ends 3 residues before the CDR3 does, and the rest of the CDR3 is filled in from the germline J gene. The chain joins TRBV12-3 or TRBV12-4 to TRBJ2-2; TRBD1 matches 7 bases. Losses at the gene ends were 5 bases for V and 7 bases for J; bases not matched to a gene: 7. The CDR3 has 14 residues. The sequenced CDR3 bases are TGTGCCAGCAGTCTACAGGGGAAGGGCGGGGAG. It encodes CASSLQGKGGE. The full CDR3 protein reads CASSLQGKGGELFF.

This clone was found many times. Sequencing ends 3 residues short of the CDR3 end; the germline J gene provides the rest. This rearrangement joins TRBV5-1 to TRBJ1-4; a weak D match, TRBD1 (6 bases). Trimming left V 6 bases short and J 1 base short, with 10 bases between. Germline CDR1 reads SGHRS; CDR2 reads YFSETQ. There are 14 residues in the CDR3. Here the CDR3 reads CASKAGVTNEKLFF. Incomplete CDR3 DNA: TGCGCCAGCAAAGCAGGGGTAACTAATGAAAAA. The full variable domain, rest sourced from reference TRBV5-1 and TRBJ1-4, is KAGVTQTPRYLIKTRGQQVTLSCSPISGHRSVSWYQQTPGQGLQFLFEYFSETQRNKGNFPGRFSGRQFSNSRSEMNVSTLELGDSALYLCASKAGVTNEKLFFGSGTQLSVL.

This clone was detected ten times or more. The read gets to within 3 residues of the CDR3 end, and the germline J gene fills in the rest. This chain connects TRBV10-3 to TRBJ1-3; TRBD1 is a possible D gene (6 bases). V was cut by 4 bases and J by 0 bases, with 16 bases left in between. This CDR3 is built from 17 residues. Germline V gene lookup returns CDR1 ENHRY and CDR2 SYGVKD. CDR3 DNA (partial): TGTGCCATCAGTGGCTCTCTCAGGGGAGTCTCTGGAAACACC. This encodes CAISGSLRGVSGNT. The whole CDR3 protein reads CAISGSLRGVSGNTIYF.

This clone was counted ten times or more. The read gets to within 3 residues of the CDR3 end, and the germline J gene fills in the rest. V usage is TRBV5-4 and J usage is TRBJ2-3; TRBD2 agrees at 11 bases. The CDR3 loop spans 16 amino acids. The germline gives CDR1 SGHNT, CDR2 YYREEE (reference sequence). V shed 3 bases, J shed 2 bases, and the junction held 5 bases outside the gene matches. The DNA read from the CDR3 is TGTGCCAGCAGCTCCGGGACTAGCGGACCCACAGATACG. Translation gives CASSSGTSGPTDT. The CDR3 reads in full as CASSSGTSGPTDTQYF.

This clone was recorded many times. The read stops 3 residues short of the end of the CDR3; the missing end is completed from the germline J gene. V gene TRBV11-2 combines with J gene TRBJ2-7; D gene unclear. Germline V CDR1 and CDR2: SGHAT, FQNNGV. The CDR3 runs to 14 residues. Trimming shortened V by 0 bases and J by 4 bases, and 10 bases separated the two germline ends. The CDR3 bases that were read are TGTGCCAGCAGCTTAGATTTACGCGGATACGAG. This gives the protein CASSLDLRGYE. The full CDR3 reads CASSLDLRGYEQYF.

This clone was recorded at least ten times. The read ends 3 residues early relative to the CDR3; the germline J gene fills the gap. The chain carries TRBV29-1 and TRBJ1-1; D unclear. V gave up 7 bases and J gave up 1 base, with 13 bases separating them. CDR3 length: 13 residues. From germline, CDR1 is SQVTM and CDR2 ANQGSEA. The CDR3: CSAGGWRNTEAFF. CDR3 bases read: TGCAGCGCCGGAGGGTGGAGGAACACTGAA.

This clone came up many times. The sequence runs out 3 residues before the end of the CDR3; the remainder is reconstructed from the germline J gene. The rearrangement links TRBV5-1 to TRBJ2-2; 8 positions agree with TRBD1. J was trimmed by 5 bases and V by 2 bases; bases with no gene match: 2. This CDR3 has 14 amino acids. Germline V CDR1 and CDR2: SGHRS, YFSETQ. This CDR3 reads CASSFDRGTGELFF. The DNA read from the CDR3 is TGCGCCAGCAGCTTCGACAGGGGAACCGGGGAG.

This clone was observed at least ten times. The read finishes 3 residues shy of the CDR3 end, and the germline J gene is used to complete it. The chain couples TRBV20-1 to TRBJ2-1; 7 bases agree with TRBD2. The CDR3 runs 15 residues. After removal of 5 bases from V and 2 bases from J, the junction contained 9 bases not matched to a gene. Germline values: CDR1 DFQATT, CDR2 SNEGSKA (reference sequence). This chain's CDR3 is CSAPSATSTYNEQFF. CDR3 bases read: TGCAGTGCTCCCTCCGCGACTAGCACCTACAATGAG.

Ten or more counts support this clone. The CDR3 end is not reached by the read, which stops 3 residues before it; the germline J gene fills it in. Within the sample, other DNA sequences also encode this same CDR3. The V and J genes are TRBV5-1 and TRBJ2-1; TRBD2 agrees at 11 bases. The CDR3 sequence is 14 residues long. V was clipped by 4 bases and J by 9 bases; unmatched bases: 6. CDR1 is SGHRS, CDR2 YFSETQ, per germline. The CDR3 DNA, read in part, is TGCGCCAGCAGCCCCCTAGCGGGAGGAGGTGAG. Translating it yields CASSPLAGGGE. The whole CDR3 sequence reads CASSPLAGGGEQFF.

This clone came up many times. The CDR3 protein is CASSPGTGSTNYGYTF. The sequenced part of the CDR3 DNA is TGTGCCAGCTCACCAGGGACAGGCTCTACTAACTATGGC. The chain joins TRBV18 to TRBJ1-2; 8 nucleotides match TRBD1. The CDR3 is cut off 3 residues early in the read; its end comes from the germline J gene. The germline CDR1 and CDR2 sequences are KGHSH and LQKENI. V lost 2 bases and J lost 0; bases outside the gene matches: 5. The CDR3 runs to 16 residues.